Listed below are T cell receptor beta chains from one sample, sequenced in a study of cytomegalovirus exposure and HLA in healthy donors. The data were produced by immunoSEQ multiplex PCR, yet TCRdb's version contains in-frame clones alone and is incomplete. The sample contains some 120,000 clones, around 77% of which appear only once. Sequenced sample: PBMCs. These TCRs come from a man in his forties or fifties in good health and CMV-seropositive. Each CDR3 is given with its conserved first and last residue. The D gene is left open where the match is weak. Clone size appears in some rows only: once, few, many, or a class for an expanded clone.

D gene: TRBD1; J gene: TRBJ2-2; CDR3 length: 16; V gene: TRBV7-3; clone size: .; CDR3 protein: CASSPGGTGGSGELFF; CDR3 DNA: TGTGCCAGCAGCCCCGGAGGGACAGGGGGTTCCGGGGAGCTGTTTTTT
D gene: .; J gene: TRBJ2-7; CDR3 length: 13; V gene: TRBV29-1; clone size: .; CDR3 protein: CSVLSRGQYEQYF; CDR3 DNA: TGCAGCGTTCTATCCAGGGGCCAATACGAGCAGTACTTC
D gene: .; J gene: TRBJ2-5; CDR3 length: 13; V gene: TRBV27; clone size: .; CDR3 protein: CASSLQGGETQYF; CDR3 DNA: TGTGCCAGCAGTTTGCAGGGGGGAGAGACCCAGTACTTC
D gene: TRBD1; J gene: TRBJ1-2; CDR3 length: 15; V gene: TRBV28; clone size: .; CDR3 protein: CASSFRGFESYGYTF; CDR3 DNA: TGTGCCAGCAGTTTCAGGGGGTTCGAATCCTATGGCTACACCTTC
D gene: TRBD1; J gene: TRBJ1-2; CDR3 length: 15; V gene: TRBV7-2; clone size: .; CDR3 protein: CASSGRDRANYGYTF; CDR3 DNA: TGTGCCAGCAGCGGAAGGGACAGGGCCAACTATGGCTACACCTTC
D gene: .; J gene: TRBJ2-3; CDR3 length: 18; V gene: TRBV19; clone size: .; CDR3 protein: CASSIAGWGNPSTDTQYF; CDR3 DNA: TGTGCCAGTAGTATAGCTGGTTGGGGCAACCCTAGCACAGATACGCAGTATTTT
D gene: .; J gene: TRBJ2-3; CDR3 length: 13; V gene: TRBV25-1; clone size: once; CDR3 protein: CATLREGTDTQYF; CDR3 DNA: TGTGCCACCCTGAGGGAGGGCACAGATACGCAGTATTTT
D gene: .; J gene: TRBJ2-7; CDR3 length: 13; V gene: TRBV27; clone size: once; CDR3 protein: CASSLRVYYEQYF; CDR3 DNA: TGTGCCAGCAGTTTACGGGTTTACTACGAGCAGTACTTC
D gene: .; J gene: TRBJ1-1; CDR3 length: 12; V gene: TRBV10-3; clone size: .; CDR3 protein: CAISESGAEAFF; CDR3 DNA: TGTGCCATCAGTGAGTCGGGAGCCGAAGCTTTCTTT
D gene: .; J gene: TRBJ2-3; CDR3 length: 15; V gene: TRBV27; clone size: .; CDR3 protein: CASSPELYGTDTQYF; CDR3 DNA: TGTGCCAGCAGCCCAGAACTATACGGCACAGATACGCAGTATTTT
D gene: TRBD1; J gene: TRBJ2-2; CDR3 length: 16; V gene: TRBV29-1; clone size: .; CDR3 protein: CSVEGDRASTTGELFF; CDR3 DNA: TGCAGCGTTGAAGGTGACAGGGCTTCGACCACCGGGGAACTGTTTTTT
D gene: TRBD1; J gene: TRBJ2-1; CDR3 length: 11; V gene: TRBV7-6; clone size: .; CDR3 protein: CASSSGQGQFF; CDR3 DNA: TGTGCCAGCAGCTCCGGACAGGGGCAGTTCTTC
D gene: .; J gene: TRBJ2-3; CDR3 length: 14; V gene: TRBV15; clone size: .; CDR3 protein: CATRTAGSTDTQYF; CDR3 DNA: TGTGCCACCAGGACGGCGGGCTCCACAGATACGCAGTATTTT
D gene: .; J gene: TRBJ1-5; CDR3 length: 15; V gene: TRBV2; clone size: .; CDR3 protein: CASSERGVSNQPQHF; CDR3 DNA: TGTGCCAGCAGTGAACGGGGGGTTAGCAATCAGCCCCAGCATTTT
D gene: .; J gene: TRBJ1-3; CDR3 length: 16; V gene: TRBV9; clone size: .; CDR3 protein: CASSGNSGHSGNTIYF; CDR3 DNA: TGTGCCAGCAGCGGAAACTCGGGACACTCTGGAAACACCATATATTTT
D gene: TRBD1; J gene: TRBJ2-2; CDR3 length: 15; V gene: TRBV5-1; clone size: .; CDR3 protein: CASSPRQGNTGELFF; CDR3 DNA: TGCGCCAGCAGCCCCAGACAGGGGAACACCGGGGAGCTGTTTTTT
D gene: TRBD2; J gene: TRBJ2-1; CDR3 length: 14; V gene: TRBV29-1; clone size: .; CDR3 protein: CSVFGTSGDNEQFF; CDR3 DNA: TGCAGCGTCTTTGGGACTAGCGGAGACAATGAGCAGTTCTTC
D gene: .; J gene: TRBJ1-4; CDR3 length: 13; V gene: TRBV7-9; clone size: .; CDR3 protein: CASTREGREKLFF; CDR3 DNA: TGTGCCAGCACCCGGGAGGGGAGAGAAAAACTGTTTTTT
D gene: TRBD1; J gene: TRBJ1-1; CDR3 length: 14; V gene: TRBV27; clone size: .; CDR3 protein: CASNLQGTDTEAFF; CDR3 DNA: TGTGCCAGCAACTTACAGGGGACGGATACTGAAGCTTTCTTT
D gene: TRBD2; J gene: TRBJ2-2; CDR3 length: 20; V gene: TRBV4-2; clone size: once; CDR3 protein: CASSQATLPGGVTNTGELFF; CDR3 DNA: TGTGCCAGCAGCCAGGCTACCCTACCCGGGGGGGTGACGAACACCGGGGAGCTGTTTTTT
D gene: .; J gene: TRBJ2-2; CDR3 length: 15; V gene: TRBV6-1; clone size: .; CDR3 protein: CASSEAGALTGELFF; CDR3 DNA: TGTGCCAGCAGTGAAGCGGGGGCCCTTACCGGGGAGCTGTTTTTT
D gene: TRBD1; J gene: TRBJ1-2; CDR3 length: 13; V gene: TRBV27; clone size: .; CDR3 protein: CASSTAGGYGYTF; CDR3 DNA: TGTGCCAGCAGCACCGCAGGGGGCTATGGCTACACCTTC
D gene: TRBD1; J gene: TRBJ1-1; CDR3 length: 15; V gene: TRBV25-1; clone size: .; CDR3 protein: CASSDQGADNTEAFF; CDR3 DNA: TGTGCCAGCAGTGATCAGGGGGCCGATAACACTGAAGCTTTCTTT